This passage covers 27 T cell receptor beta chains from one sample sequenced in a study of blood T cell repertoires in COVID-19. The protocol was immunoSEQ multiplex PCR, while the TCRdb copy is restricted to in-frame clones and leaves out a portion. The sample lists 210,000 or so clones, over 70% occurring once. Specimen: PBMCs or T cells enriched from blood (not recorded which). The source is a woman under 40 who had been exposed to COVID-19.

The sample holds one count of this clone. The chain recombines TRBV11-2 with TRBJ1-1, with 9 bases matching TRBD1. Germline V lookup: CDR1 SGHAT, CDR2 FQNNGV. The CDR3 consists of 16 residues. With 2 bases clipped from V and 2 bases from J, the junction kept 6 bases outside the gene matches. CDR3 in amino acids: CASSLRTGEFNTEAFF. The CDR3 DNA is TGTGCCAGCAGCTTAAGGACAGGGGAATTTAACACTGAAGCTTTCTTT.

V and J are TRBV30 and TRBJ2-2, with 10 bases fitting TRBD1. Germline CDR1 reads GTSNPN; CDR2 reads SVGIG (reference sequence). After removal of 5 bases from V and 5 bases from J, the junction contained 2 bases not matched to a gene. This CDR3 is built from 13 residues. For the CDR3, the DNA is TGTGCCTGGGGGACAGGGGAAACCGGGGAGCTGTTTTTT. This translates into CAWGTGETGELFF.

V usage is TRBV6-5 and J usage is TRBJ2-2; D might be TRBD2 (6 bases). The CDR3 has 14 residues. V was clipped by 8 bases and J by 4 bases, with 14 bases between them. The V gene's germline CDR1 is MNHEY and CDR2 SVGAGI. CDR3 bases: TGTGCCAGCGGCGGGGCTATGGGCACCGGGGAGCTGTTTTTT. Translated: CASGGAMGTGELFF.

J is TRBJ2-1 and V is TRBV9; TRBD2 aligns across 13 bases. CDR3 length: 15 amino acids. The germline V gene encodes CDR1 SGDLS and CDR2 YYNGEE. V gave up 3 bases and J gave up 7 bases; unmatched junction bases: 4. CDR3 region: CASSDPTSGRNEQFF. The CDR3 DNA sequence: TGTGCCAGCAGCGACCCGACTAGCGGGAGGAATGAGCAGTTCTTC.

The V and J genes are TRBV28 and TRBJ1-4; TRBD1 is a possible D gene (6 bases). CDR3 length: 12 amino acids. V was pared by 3 bases and J by 13 bases, with 12 bases between. Per the germline V gene, CDR1 is MDHEN and CDR2 is SYDVKM. The CDR3 loop reads CASSFLGTTLFF. DNA of the CDR3: TGTGCCAGCAGTTTCTTAGGGACAACACTGTTTTTT.

This rearrangement joins TRBV5-4 to TRBJ2-7, with a possible D match to TRBD1 (6 bases). Trimming removed 3 bases at V and 3 bases at J, with 13 bases between. Per germline, CDR1 SGHNT and CDR2 YYREEE (reference sequence). This CDR3 is built from 14 residues. The DNA of the CDR3 is TGTGCCAGCAGCTCCGACAGGAGAGGCTACGAGCAGTACTTC. Translating it yields CASSSDRRGYEQYF. Complete variable domain (other parts from reference TRBV5-4 and TRBJ2-7): ETGVTQSPTHLIKTRGQQVTLRCSSQSGHNTVSWYQQALGQGPQFIFQYYREEENGRGNFPPRFSGLQFPNYSSELNVNALELDDSALYLCASSSDRRGYEQYFGPGTRLTVT.

Here the CDR3 reads CASSLEAGPYEQYF. The CDR3 coding sequence is TGCGCCAGCAGCTTGGAGGCAGGTCCCTACGAGCAGTACTTC. The gene calls are TRBV5-1 and TRBJ2-7; unclear D gene. Germline CDR1 and CDR2: SGHRS and YFSETQ. This CDR3 is 14 amino acids long. With 0 bases removed from V and 2 bases from J, the gap between germline ends came to 9 bases.

The chain has TRBV29-1 and TRBJ2-5, with 15 positions matching TRBD2. Germline V gene lookup returns CDR1 SQVTM and CDR2 ANQGSEA. The CDR3 loop spans 15 amino acids. Trimming cost V 3 bases and J 5 bases; bases outside gene matches: 4. The CDR3 protein is CSVEGLAGGLETQYF. CDR3 DNA: TGCAGCGTTGAGGGACTAGCGGGAGGTCTGGAGACCCAGTACTTC.

This clone was picked up one time. The chain joins TRBV6-4 to TRBJ2-1, with a weak D call TRBD1 (8 bases). The CDR3 spans 17 residues. The V and J ends lost 3 bases and 4 bases respectively, with 19 bases between them. Germline V gene lookup returns CDR1 MRHNA and CDR2 SNTAGT. As DNA, the CDR3 is TGTGCCAGCAGTGAACCCGCCCACAGGGGGGGATACAATGAGCAGTTCTTC. It encodes CASSEPAHRGGYNEQFF.

The V gene is TRBV2, the J gene TRBJ2-5, with D perhaps TRBD2 (5 bases). Trimming stripped 7 bases from V and 5 bases from J, with 14 bases between. CDR3 length: 13 amino acids. Germline CDR1 and CDR2: SNHLY and FYNNEI. The CDR3 protein is CASKGGLRETQYF. CDR3 bases: TGTGCCAGCAAGGGCGGGCTCAGGGAGACCCAGTACTTC.

CDR3 amino acids: CASSPIQTAVGYTF. CDR3 bases: TGCGCCAGCAGCCCAATACAGACAGCCGTCGGCTACACCTTC. The genes are TRBV5-1 and TRBJ1-2, with D perhaps matching TRBD1 (5 bases). Germline values: CDR1 SGHRS, CDR2 YFSETQ. V was pared by 4 bases and J by 8 bases, with 18 bases between. The CDR3 is 14 residues long. Combining the CDR3 with reference TRBV5-1 and TRBJ1-2 gives the whole variable domain KAGVTQTPRYLIKTRGQQVTLSCSPISGHRSVSWYQQTPGQGLQFLFEYFSETQRNKGNFPGRFSGRQFSNSRSEMNVSTLELGDSALYLCASSPIQTAVGYTFGSGTRLTVV.

This rearrangement joins TRBV3-1 (or the pseudogene TRBV3-2) to TRBJ2-2, with 8 bases that match TRBD2. The CDR3 consists of 15 residues. V gave up 4 bases and J gave up 5 bases; unmatched junction bases: 6. The V gene's germline CDR1 is LGHDT and CDR2 YNNKEL (reference sequence). CDR3 protein: CASSLLSGKTGELFF. In DNA, the CDR3 is TGTGCCAGCAGCCTCCTTAGCGGGAAAACCGGGGAGCTGTTTTTT.

The V call is TRBV2, the J call TRBJ2-7, with a weak D call TRBD2 (6 bases). Germline V gene data show CDR1 as SNHLY and CDR2 as FYNNEI. Trimming removed 1 base at V and 5 bases at J, with 9 bases between. This CDR3 spans 13 amino acids. CDR3 DNA: TGTGCCAGCAGTGAAGGACTAGGTGACGAGCAGTACTTC. Its translation is CASSEGLGDEQYF.

V is TRBV11-2 and J is TRBJ1-3; 7 positions match TRBD1. The V gene end was trimmed by 1 base and the J gene end by 4 bases; junction bases not matched to a gene: 7. Germline V gene data show CDR1 as SGHAT and CDR2 as FQNNGV. This CDR3 has 16 residues. The CDR3 DNA is TGTGCCAGCAGCTTAGGCGCCAGGGGGTACGGAAACACCATATATTTT. This sequence encodes CASSLGARGYGNTIYF.

This clone was recorded once. The rearrangement uses TRBV5-5 and TRBJ2-4, with a possible D match to TRBD1 (6 bases). The CDR3 loop spans 13 amino acids. CDR1 and CDR2 (germline): SGHKS, YYEKEE (reference sequence). The V gene lost 6 bases and the J gene lost 9 bases, with 16 bases spanning the gap. DNA of the CDR3: TGTGCCAGCAACTCCGGGACATTGGGCATTCAGTACTTC. Protein: CASNSGTLGIQYF.

The chain combines TRBV19 with TRBJ1-2; possibly TRBD1 for D (5 bases). V lost 3 bases, J lost 2 bases, and 7 bases lay in between. This CDR3 is built from 13 residues. Germline CDR1 is LNHDA and CDR2 is SQIVND (reference sequence). The CDR3 DNA is TGTGCCAGTAGTATTCCAGGGAACTATGGCTACACCTTC. It translates to CASSIPGNYGYTF.

Remarks on this clone: This sample includes further DNA sequences coding for the same CDR3. The rearrangement links TRBV18 to TRBJ2-7; 9 bases agree with TRBD1. V lost 6 bases to trimming and J lost 4 bases; unmatched junction nucleotides: 7. The CDR3 covers 14 residues. Germline assignment: CDR1 KGHSH and CDR2 LQKENI. Written as DNA, the CDR3 is TGTGCCAGCTCCCGCGACAGGGGGAGTTACGAGCAGTACTTC. Translating it yields CASSRDRGSYEQYF.

This chain uses TRBV6-5 with TRBJ1-3; the match to TRBD1 covers 8 bases. The germline gives CDR1 MNHEY, CDR2 SVGAGI. The CDR3 runs 16 residues. V lost 4 bases and J lost 3; bases outside the gene matches: 8. This CDR3 reads CASSFGAGGGGNTIYF. The CDR3 DNA reads TGTGCCAGCAGTTTTGGGGCAGGGGGCGGTGGAAACACCATATATTTT.

The V and J genes are TRBV18 and TRBJ2-7; TRBD2 matches 7 bases. With V trimmed by 3 bases and J by 2 bases, 4 bases remained unmatched. The V gene's germline CDR1 is KGHSH and CDR2 LQKENI. This CDR3 comprises 14 residues. The CDR3 coding sequence is TGTGCCAGCTCACCCGCGGGAGTTACCTACGAGCAGTACTTC. As protein: CASSPAGVTYEQYF.

In nucleotides, the CDR3 is TGTGCCAGCGGAAGCGTTAGAAACTATGGCTACACCTTC. This translates into CASGSVRNYGYTF. The chain carries TRBV28 and TRBJ1-2; D gene unclear. Germline assignment: CDR1 MDHEN and CDR2 SYDVKM. The CDR3 spans 13 residues. Trimming removed 8 bases at V and 2 bases at J, with 12 bases between.

This chain joins TRBV5-1 and TRBJ2-5; maybe TRBD1 (6 bases). Germline V CDR1 and CDR2: SGHRS, YFSETQ. V lost 4 bases to trimming and J lost 3 bases, with 10 bases between them. The CDR3 totals 13 residues. CDR3 in DNA: TGCGCCAGCAGCGGGACACCCGAAGAGACCCAGTACTTC. This sequence encodes CASSGTPEETQYF.

This chain's CDR3 is CASSKVGGDGNQPQHF. CDR3 DNA sequence: TGTGCCAGCAGCAAAGTTGGAGGGGACGGTAATCAGCCCCAGCATTTT. The chain has TRBV21-1 and TRBJ1-5. TRBV21-1 is a pseudogene segment. CDR3 length: 16 residues.

This sequence joins TRBV20-1 and TRBJ2-5; D unclear. The germline gives CDR1 DFQATT, CDR2 SNEGSKA (reference sequence). Trimming took 3 bases from V and 5 from J, leaving 4 bases between them. There are 10 residues in the CDR3. The chain's CDR3 is CSASAETQYF. DNA for the CDR3: TGCAGTGCTAGTGCGGAGACCCAGTACTTC.

V and J are TRBV4-2 and TRBJ2-1; D is undetermined. CDR1 is LGHNA and CDR2 is YNFKEQ in the germline V gene. The CDR3 contains 15 residues. V lost 4 bases, J lost 2 bases, and 12 bases lay in between. This chain's CDR3 is CASSPASRAYNEQFF. The CDR3, as DNA: TGTGCCAGCAGCCCAGCGAGCCGGGCCTACAATGAGCAGTTCTTC.

The chain is built from TRBV18 and TRBJ2-7, with D possibly TRBD2 on 5 matching bases. Germline loops: CDR1 KGHSH, CDR2 LQKENI. Trimming cost V 1 base and J 3 bases, with 16 bases left between them. The CDR3 extends over 16 amino acids. The CDR3 sequence is CASSPLSAGLNYEQYF. Here the CDR3 DNA reads TGTGCCAGCTCACCACTTAGCGCTGGACTCAACTACGAGCAGTACTTC.

V is TRBV4-2 and J is TRBJ2-5, with TRBD1 identical over 8 bases. The CDR3 sequence is 15 residues long. J lost 7 bases, V lost 0 bases, and 7 bases had no gene match. Germline CDR1 reads LGHNA; CDR2 reads YNFKEQ. Here the CDR3 DNA reads TGTGCCAGCAGCCAAGATGCCAGGGGGCATGGGACCCAGTACTTC. Residues: CASSQDARGHGTQYF.

This clone occurred once. This chain links TRBV4-1 with TRBJ2-1, with 14 bases lining up with TRBD2. The germline V gene encodes CDR1 MGHRA and CDR2 YSYEKL. This CDR3 has 17 residues. Trimming cost V 4 bases and J 6 bases; bases outside gene matches: 8. The CDR3 loop is CASSRYLTSGGANEQFF. The CDR3 nucleotides read TGCGCCAGCAGCCGCTACCTGACTAGCGGGGGGGCCAATGAGCAGTTCTTC.